These T cell receptor beta chains were read from a single sample in a study of T cell responses to AZD1222 COVID-19 vaccine. Some clones are missing from TCRdb's copy, which holds only in-frame ones; the method was immunoSEQ multiplex PCR. Altogether approximately 110,000 clones are present, about 87% being singletons, with the ten largest covering roughly 4%. The sample was peripheral blood, taken on day 0 of AZD1222 vaccination. The receptors shown here come from an adult in good health. Both conserved end residues are part of each CDR3. D genes are given only for firm matches. A clone size is listed for some rows: how often the clone was seen (once, few, many), or a class if it is expanded.

V	size	J	D	DNA	CDR3
TRBV2	.	TRBJ2-1	.	TGTGCCAGCAGTGGACACTGGGGGGGCGATGAGCAGTTCTTC	CASSGHWGGDEQFF
TRBV5-4	once	TRBJ1-6	.	TGTGCCAGCAGCTTGGTAGCATCCCGCGGTTCACCCCTCCACTTT	CASSLVASRGSPLHF
TRBV7-8	.	TRBJ2-1	TRBD2	TGTGCCAGCAGCTTACCGGGACTAGCGGTTATCTACAATGAGCAGTTCTTC	CASSLPGLAVIYNEQFF
TRBV5-4	.	TRBJ2-3	TRBD1	TGTGCCAGCAGCCCCGGACAGGGTATGGGGACGCAGTATTTT	CASSPGQGMGTQYF
TRBV5-6	few	TRBJ1-2	.	TGTGCCAGCAGCATGGACGGCTATGGCTACACCTTC	CASSMDGYGYTF
TRBV27	.	TRBJ2-3	TRBD1	TGTGCCACCTCGATCAAAGGGACAGGGGGCATTACGCAGTATTTT	CATSIKGTGGITQYF
TRBV27	.	TRBJ2-3	.	TGTGCCAGCAGTTTAAGTTGGGCGGGGACCCCCACAGATACGCAGTATTTT	CASSLSWAGTPTDTQYF
TRBV4-2	.	TRBJ2-6	.	TGTGCCAGCAGCCAAGACAGGGGAACTGGGGCCAACGTCCTGACTTTC	CASSQDRGTGANVLTF
TRBV2	.	TRBJ1-5	TRBD1	TGTGCCAGCAGGCTGGGACAGGGTGACAATCAGCCCCAGCATTTT	CASRLGQGDNQPQHF
TRBV18	.	TRBJ1-2	.	TGTGCCAGCTCAACCTGGGACGGCTATGGCTACACCTTC	CASSTWDGYGYTF
TRBV12-3/TRBV12-4	once	TRBJ2-7	.	TGTGCCAGCAGTGCAGTTGCCTACGAGCAGTACTTC	CASSAVAYEQYF
TRBV19	.	TRBJ2-3	.	TGTGCCAGTAGTAGGGGGTTTAGCACAGATACGCAGTATTTT	CASSRGFSTDTQYF
TRBV19	.	TRBJ2-1	TRBD2	TGTGCCAGTAGTCACCAACTAGCGGGGGGGCGCGAGCAGTTCTTC	CASSHQLAGGREQFF
TRBV12-3/TRBV12-4	.	TRBJ1-1	.	TGTGCCAGCAGTTTTCGCCAGGGCGATGAAGCTTTCTTT	CASSFRQGDEAFF
TRBV7-2	.	TRBJ1-1	TRBD1	TGTGCCAGCAGCCCGGGACAGGCGAACACTGAAGCTTTCTTT	CASSPGQANTEAFF
TRBV27	.	TRBJ2-6	.	TGTGCCAGCAGTCCCAACAGGGCGCGAGGGGCCAACGTCCTGACTTTC	CASSPNRARGANVLTF
TRBV6-5	.	TRBJ1-6	.	TGTGCCAGCAGTTACTCCGGGGACCCAAATTCACCCCTCCACTTT	CASSYSGDPNSPLHF
TRBV29-1	.	TRBJ2-2	TRBD1	TGCAGCGTCCACGGAGGGACAGGCTACACCGGGGAGCTGTTTTTT	CSVHGGTGYTGELFF
TRBV4-3	.	TRBJ2-3	.	TGCGCCAGCAGCCAAGATCTCGTCGGGAGCGGGTGGAGCACAGATACGCAGTATTTT	CASSQDLVGSGWSTDTQYF
TRBV4-2	.	TRBJ2-7	.	TGTGCCAGCAGCCAAGATGAGAGCTCCTACGAGCAGTACTTC	CASSQDESSYEQYF
TRBV4-1	.	TRBJ1-3	.	TGCGCCAGCAGCCAACCCCTCGTGAAATCCACCATATATTTT	CASSQPLVKSTIYF
TRBV9	.	TRBJ1-2	TRBD1	TGTGCCAGCAGCGTAGATTCGGGGACAGGGGTTCATAACTATGGCTACACCTTC	CASSVDSGTGVHNYGYTF
TRBV5-4	.	TRBJ2-2	TRBD1	TGTGCCAGCAGCCCCCGGACAGGTGCCGGGGAGCTGTTTTTT	CASSPRTGAGELFF
TRBV4-1	once	TRBJ2-7	.	TGCGCCAGCAGCCAAGATAACGAGCAGTACTTC	CASSQDNEQYF
TRBV7-9	.	TRBJ1-1	.	TGTGCCAGCAGCTTACCAGGGTTCACTGAAGCTTTCTTT	CASSLPGFTEAFF
TRBV3-1/TRBV3-2	.	TRBJ2-3	TRBD2	TGTGCCAGCAGCCTCCGACTAGCGGGGTCGAGCACAGATACGCAGTATTTT	CASSLRLAGSSTDTQYF
TRBV4-2	.	TRBJ2-3	.	TGTGCCAGCAGCCAAAGAGGAGATAGCGGGACAGCTACGCAGTATTTT	CASSQRGDSGTATQYF
TRBV5-1	.	TRBJ1-5	.	TGCGCCAGCAGCTTGGGTGAAATCGCCAATCAGCCCCAGCATTTT	CASSLGEIANQPQHF